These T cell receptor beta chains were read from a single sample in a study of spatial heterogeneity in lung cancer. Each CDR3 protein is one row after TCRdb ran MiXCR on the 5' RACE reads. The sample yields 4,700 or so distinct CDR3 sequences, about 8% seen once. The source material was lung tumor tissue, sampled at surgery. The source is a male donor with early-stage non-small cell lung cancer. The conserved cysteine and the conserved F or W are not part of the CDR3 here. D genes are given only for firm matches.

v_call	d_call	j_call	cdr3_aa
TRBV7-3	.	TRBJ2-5	ATARGGGETQY
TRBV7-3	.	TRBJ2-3	ASSPGQSTDTQY
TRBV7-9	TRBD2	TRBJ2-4	ASSRTSALAKNIQY
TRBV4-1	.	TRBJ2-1	ASSQESQETAHQF
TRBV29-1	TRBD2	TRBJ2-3	SVDSRLANLPTQY
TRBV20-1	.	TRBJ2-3	SAKRQGVKGDMQY
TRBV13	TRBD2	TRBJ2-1	ASSFTGGAGDEQF
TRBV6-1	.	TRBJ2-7	ASSENRGGSYEQY
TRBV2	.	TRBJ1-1	ASTEDQPFPAF
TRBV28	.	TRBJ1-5	ASISTGSRAQH
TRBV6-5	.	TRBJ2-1	ASRGTTAYNEQF
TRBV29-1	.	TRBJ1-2	SVPLAEGYT
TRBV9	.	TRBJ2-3	ASSLRTTDTQY
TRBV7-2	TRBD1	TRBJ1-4	ASSSNPPGQNEKLF
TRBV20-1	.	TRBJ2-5	SALPGQSQETQY
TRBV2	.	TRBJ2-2	ASSRLNTGELF
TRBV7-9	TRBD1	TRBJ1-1	ASSSSAGGGEAF